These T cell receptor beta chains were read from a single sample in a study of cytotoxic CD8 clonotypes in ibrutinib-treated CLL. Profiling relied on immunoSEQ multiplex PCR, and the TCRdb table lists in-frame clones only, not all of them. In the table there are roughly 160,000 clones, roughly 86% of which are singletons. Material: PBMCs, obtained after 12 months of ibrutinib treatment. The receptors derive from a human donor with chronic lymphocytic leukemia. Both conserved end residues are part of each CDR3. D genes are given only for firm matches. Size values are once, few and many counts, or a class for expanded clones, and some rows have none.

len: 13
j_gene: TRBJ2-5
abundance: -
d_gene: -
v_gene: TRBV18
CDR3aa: CASSPWTEETQYF
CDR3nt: TGTGCCAGCTCACCTTGGACGGAAGAGACCCAGTACTTC

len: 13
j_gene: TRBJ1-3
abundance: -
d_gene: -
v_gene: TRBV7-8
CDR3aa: CASSLGSGNTIYF
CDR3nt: TGTGCCAGCAGCTTAGGCTCTGGAAACACCATATATTTT

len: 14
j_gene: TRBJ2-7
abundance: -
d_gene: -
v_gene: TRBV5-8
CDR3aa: CASSLDGIGRPKYF
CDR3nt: TGTGCCAGCAGCTTGGATGGGATAGGGCGACCTAAGTACTTC

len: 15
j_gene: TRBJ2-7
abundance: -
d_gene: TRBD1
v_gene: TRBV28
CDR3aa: CASSSSGTGDYEQYF
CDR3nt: TGTGCCAGCAGTTCATCCGGGACAGGGGACTACGAGCAGTACTTC

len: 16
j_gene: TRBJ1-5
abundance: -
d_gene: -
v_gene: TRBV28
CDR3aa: CASTSSGGVSNQPQHF
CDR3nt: TGTGCCAGCACGTCTAGCGGGGGCGTGAGCAATCAGCCCCAGCATTTT

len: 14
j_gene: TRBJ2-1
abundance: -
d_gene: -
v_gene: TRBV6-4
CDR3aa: CAVEVFSSYNEQFF
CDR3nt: TGTGCCGTCGAAGTATTTAGCTCCTACAATGAGCAGTTCTTC

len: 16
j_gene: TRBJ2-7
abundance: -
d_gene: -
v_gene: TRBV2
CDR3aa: CASSEWGASRVHEQYF
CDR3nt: TGTGCCAGCAGTGAATGGGGTGCTAGTAGGGTCCACGAGCAGTACTTC

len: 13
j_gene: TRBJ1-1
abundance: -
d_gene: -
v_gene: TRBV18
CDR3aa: CASSLGLTGEAFF
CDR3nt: TGTGCCAGCTCGCTAGGGCTGACCGGTGAAGCTTTCTTT

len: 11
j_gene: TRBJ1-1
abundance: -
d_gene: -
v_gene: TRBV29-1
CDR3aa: CPCGGHTEAFF
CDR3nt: TGCCCCTGTGGGGGGCACACTGAAGCTTTCTTT

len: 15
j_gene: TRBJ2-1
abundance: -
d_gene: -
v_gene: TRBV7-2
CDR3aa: CASSLGSTRGNEQFF
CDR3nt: TGTGCCAGCAGCTTAGGGTCGACGAGGGGCAATGAGCAGTTCTTC

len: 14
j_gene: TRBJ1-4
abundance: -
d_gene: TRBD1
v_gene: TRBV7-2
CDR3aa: CASSVTGASEKLFF
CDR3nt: TGTGCCAGCAGCGTGACAGGGGCGTCTGAAAAACTGTTTTTT

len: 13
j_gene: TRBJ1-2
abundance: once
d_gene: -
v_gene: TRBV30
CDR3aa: CAWGSGGNDGYTF
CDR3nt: TGTGCCTGGGGCTCGGGAGGGAACGATGGCTACACCTTC

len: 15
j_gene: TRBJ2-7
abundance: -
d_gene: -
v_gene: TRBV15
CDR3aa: CATSRDSGPSYEQYF
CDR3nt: TGTGCCACCAGCAGAGATTCAGGGCCCTCCTACGAGCAGTACTTC

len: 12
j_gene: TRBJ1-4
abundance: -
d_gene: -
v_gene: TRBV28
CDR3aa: CASSWGGEKLFF
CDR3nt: TGTGCCAGCAGTTGGGGGGGGGAAAAACTGTTTTTT

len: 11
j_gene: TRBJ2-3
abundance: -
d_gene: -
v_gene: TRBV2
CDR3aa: CASRAEDTQYF
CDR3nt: TGTGCCAGTCGAGCCGAGGATACGCAGTATTTT

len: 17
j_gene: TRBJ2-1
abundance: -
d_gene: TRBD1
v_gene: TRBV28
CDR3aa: CASSPWGQGVAYNEQFF
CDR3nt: TGTGCCAGCAGCCCATGGGGACAGGGTGTCGCCTACAATGAGCAGTTCTTC

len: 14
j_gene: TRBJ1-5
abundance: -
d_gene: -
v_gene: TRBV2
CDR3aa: CASMKGPQDSVQHF
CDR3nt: TGTGCCAGCATGAAGGGGCCCCAGGACTCGGTCCAGCATTTT

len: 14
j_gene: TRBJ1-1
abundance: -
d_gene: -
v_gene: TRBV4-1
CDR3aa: CASSQDTRFSEAFF
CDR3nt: TGCGCCAGCAGCCAAGATACACGCTTTTCTGAAGCTTTCTTT

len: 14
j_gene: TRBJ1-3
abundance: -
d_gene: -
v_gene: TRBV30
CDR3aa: CAWSPRGGGNTIYF
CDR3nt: TGTGCCTGGAGTCCAAGGGGCGGGGGAAACACCATATATTTT

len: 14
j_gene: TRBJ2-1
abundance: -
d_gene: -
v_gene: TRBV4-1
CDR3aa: CASSQTGRVNEQFF
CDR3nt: TGCGCCAGCAGCCAAACAGGGAGGGTGAATGAGCAGTTCTTC

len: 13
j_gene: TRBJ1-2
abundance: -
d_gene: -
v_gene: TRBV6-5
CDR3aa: CASRLGKTYGYTF
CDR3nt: TGTGCCAGCAGGTTAGGCAAGACCTATGGCTACACCTTC

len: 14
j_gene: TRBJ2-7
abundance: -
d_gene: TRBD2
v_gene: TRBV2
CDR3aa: CASSETSGPGEQYF
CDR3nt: TGTGCCAGCAGTGAGACTAGCGGGCCTGGAGAGCAGTACTTC

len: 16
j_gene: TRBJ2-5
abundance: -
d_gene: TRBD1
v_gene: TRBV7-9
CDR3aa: CASSLTGTGGYETQYF
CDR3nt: TGTGCCAGCAGCTTAACCGGGACAGGGGGCTATGAGACCCAGTACTTC

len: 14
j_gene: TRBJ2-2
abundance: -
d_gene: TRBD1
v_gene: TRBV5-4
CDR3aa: CASSSDRVGGELFF
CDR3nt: TGTGCCAGCAGCTCGGACAGGGTAGGCGGGGAGCTGTTTTTT

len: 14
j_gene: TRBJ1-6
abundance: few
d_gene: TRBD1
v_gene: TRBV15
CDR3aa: CATSRQGANSPLHF
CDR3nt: TGTGCCACCAGCAGACAGGGGGCCAATTCACCCCTCCACTTT

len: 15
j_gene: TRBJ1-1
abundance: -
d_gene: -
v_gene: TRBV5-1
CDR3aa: CASSLPGPMNTEAFF
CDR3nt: TGCGCCAGCAGCTTGCCAGGGCCTATGAACACTGAAGCTTTCTTT

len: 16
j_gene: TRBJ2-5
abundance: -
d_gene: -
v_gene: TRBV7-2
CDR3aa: CASSPPGHRSKETQYF
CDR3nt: TGTGCCAGCAGCCCCCCGGGACACAGATCAAAAGAGACCCAGTACTTC

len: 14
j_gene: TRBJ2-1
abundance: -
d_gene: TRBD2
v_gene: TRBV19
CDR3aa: CASKGRGSYNEQFF
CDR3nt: TGTGCCAGTAAGGGGCGGGGGTCCTACAATGAGCAGTTCTTC

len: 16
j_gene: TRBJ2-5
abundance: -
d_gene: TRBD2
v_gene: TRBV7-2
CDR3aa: CASSWGLAGVGETQYF
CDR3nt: TGTGCCAGCAGCTGGGGACTAGCGGGAGTTGGAGAGACCCAGTACTTC

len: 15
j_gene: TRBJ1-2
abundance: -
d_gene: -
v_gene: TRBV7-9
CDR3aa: CASSREQGYGYGYTF
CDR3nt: TGTGCCAGCAGCCGTGAACAGGGTTATGGGTATGGCTACACCTTC

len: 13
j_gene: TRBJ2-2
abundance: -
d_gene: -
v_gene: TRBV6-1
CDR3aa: CASRPDLPLKLFF
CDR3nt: TGTGCCAGCAGGCCGGACTTACCCCTGAAACTGTTTTTT

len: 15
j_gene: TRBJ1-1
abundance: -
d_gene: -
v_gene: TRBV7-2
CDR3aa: CASSPDSLRSVEAFF
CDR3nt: TGTGCCAGCAGCCCCGACTCCCTTCGATCTGTTGAAGCTTTCTTT

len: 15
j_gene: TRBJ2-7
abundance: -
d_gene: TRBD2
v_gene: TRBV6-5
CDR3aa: CASTRTSGSSYEQYF
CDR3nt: TGTGCCAGCACCCGGACTAGCGGGAGTTCCTACGAGCAGTACTTC

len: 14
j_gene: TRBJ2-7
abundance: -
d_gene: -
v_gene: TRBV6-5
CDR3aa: CASSPRTPPTEQYF
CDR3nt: TGTGCCAGCAGCCCCCGGACCCCCCCTACAGAGCAGTACTTC

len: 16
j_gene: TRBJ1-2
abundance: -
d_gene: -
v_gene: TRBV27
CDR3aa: CASSPRVGGSNYGYTF
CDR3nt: TGTGCCAGCAGTCCCCGGGTAGGAGGTTCTAACTATGGCTACACCTTC

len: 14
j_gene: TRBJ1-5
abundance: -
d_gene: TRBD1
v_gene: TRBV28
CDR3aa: CASRMQGAGQPQHF
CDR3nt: TGTGCCAGCAGGATGCAGGGGGCAGGCCAGCCCCAGCATTTT

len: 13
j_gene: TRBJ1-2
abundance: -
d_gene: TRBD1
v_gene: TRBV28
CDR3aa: CASGDRGPYGYTF
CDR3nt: TGTGCCAGCGGTGACAGGGGCCCCTATGGCTACACCTTC

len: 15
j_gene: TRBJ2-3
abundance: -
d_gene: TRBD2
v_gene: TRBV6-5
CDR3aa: CASSSYSGTTDTQYF
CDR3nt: TGTGCCAGCAGTTCCTATAGCGGGACCACAGATACGCAGTATTTT

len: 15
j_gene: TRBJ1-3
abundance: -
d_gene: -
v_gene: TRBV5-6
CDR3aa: CASSLRQGSGNTIYF
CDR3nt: TGTGCCAGCAGCTTGAGGCAGGGCTCTGGAAACACCATATATTTT

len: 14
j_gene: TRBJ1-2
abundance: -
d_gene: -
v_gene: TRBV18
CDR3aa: CASSPARGPYGYTF
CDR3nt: TGTGCCAGCTCACCGGCCCGGGGTCCCTATGGCTACACCTTC

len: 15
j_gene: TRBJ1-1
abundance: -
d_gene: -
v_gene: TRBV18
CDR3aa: CASSPPGGSNTEAFF
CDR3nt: TGTGCCAGCTCACCACCCGGGGGTTCGAACACTGAAGCTTTCTTT

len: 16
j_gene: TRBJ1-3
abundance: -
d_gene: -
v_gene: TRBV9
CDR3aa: CASSGRDRNSGNTIYF
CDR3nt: TGTGCCAGCAGCGGGAGGGACCGTAACTCTGGAAACACCATATATTTT

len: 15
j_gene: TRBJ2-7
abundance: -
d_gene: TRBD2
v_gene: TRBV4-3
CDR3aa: CASSPRTSRAYEQYF
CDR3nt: TGCGCCAGCAGCCCTCGGACTAGCCGAGCCTACGAGCAGTACTTC

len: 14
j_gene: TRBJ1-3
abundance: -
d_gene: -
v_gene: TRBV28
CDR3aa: CASSLPIHGNTIYF
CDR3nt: TGTGCCAGCAGTTTGCCGATACATGGAAACACCATATATTTT

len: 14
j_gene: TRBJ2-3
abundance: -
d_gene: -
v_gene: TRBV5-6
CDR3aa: CASSVWSHTDTQYF
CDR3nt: TGTGCCAGCAGCGTGTGGAGCCACACAGATACGCAGTATTTT

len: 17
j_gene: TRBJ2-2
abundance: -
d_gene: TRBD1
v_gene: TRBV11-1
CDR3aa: CASSSGTGSANTGELFF
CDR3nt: TGTGCCAGCAGCTCCGGGACAGGCTCCGCGAACACCGGGGAGCTGTTTTTT